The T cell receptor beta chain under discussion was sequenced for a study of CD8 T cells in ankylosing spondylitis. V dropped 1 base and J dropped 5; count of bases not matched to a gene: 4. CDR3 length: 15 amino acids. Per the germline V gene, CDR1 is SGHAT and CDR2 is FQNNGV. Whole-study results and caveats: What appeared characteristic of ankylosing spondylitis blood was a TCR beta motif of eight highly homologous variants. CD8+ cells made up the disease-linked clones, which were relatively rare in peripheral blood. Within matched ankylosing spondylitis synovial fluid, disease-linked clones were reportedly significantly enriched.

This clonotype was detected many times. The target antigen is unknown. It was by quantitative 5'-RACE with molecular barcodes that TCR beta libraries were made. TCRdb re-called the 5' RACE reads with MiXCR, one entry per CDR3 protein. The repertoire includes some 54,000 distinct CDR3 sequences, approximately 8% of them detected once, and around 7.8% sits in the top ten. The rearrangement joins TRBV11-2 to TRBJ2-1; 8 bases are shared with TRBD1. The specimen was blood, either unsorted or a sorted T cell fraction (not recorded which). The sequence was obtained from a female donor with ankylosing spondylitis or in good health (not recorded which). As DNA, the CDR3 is TGTGCCAGCAGCTTAGGGACAGGGTCCCACAATGAGCAGTTCTTC. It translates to CASSLGTGSHNEQFF.